This T cell receptor beta chain emerged from a study of blood T cell repertoires in COVID-19. Study in general: COVID-19 samples, acute and convalescent, were from the United States, Italy and Spain.

Some clones are missing from TCRdb's copy, which holds only in-frame ones; the method was immunoSEQ multiplex PCR. The sample has about 230,000 clones, 65% to 85% seen once. The CDR3 is 14 amino acids. Germline lookup yields CDR1 SNHLY and CDR2 FYNNEI. V lost 3 bases and J lost 5; bases outside the gene matches: 5. Sequenced: peripheral blood. The sequence derives from a woman in her twenties or thirties with COVID-19, enrolled during active disease. The genes are TRBV2 and TRBJ2-5; 8 bases fit TRBD1. The CDR3 DNA is TGTGCCAGCAGTGAGGACAGGGAACACGAGACCCAGTACTTC. As protein: CASSEDREHETQYF.